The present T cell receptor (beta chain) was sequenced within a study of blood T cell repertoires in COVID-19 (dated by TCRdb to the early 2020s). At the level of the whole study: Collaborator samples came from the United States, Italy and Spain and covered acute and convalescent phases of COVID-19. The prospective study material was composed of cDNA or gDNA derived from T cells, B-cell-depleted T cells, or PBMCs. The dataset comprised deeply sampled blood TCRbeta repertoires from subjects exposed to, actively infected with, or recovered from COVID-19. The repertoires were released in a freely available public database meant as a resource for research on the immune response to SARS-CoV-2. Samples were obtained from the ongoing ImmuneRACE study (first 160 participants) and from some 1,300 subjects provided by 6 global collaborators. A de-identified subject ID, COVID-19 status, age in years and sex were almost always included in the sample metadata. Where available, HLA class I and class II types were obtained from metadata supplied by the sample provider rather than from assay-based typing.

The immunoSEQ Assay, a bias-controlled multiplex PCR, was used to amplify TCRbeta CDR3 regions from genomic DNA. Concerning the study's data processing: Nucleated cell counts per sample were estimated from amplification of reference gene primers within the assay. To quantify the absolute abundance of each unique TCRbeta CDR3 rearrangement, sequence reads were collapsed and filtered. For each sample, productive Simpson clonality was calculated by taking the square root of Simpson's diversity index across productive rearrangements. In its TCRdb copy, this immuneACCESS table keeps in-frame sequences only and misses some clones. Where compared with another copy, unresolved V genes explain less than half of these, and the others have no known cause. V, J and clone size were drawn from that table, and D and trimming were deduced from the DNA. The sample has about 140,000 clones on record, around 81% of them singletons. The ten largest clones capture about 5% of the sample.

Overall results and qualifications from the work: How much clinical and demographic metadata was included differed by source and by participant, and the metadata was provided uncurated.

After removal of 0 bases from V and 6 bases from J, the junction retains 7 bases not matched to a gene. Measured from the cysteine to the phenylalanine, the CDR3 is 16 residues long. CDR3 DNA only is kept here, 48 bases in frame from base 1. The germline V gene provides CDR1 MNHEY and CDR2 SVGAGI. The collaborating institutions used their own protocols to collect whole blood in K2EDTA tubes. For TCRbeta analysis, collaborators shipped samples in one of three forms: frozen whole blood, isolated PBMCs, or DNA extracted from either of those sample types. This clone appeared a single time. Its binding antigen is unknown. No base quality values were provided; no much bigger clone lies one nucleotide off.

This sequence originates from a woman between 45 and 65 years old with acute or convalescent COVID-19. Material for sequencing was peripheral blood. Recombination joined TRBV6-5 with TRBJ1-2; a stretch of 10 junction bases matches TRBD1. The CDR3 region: CASSYSRTGGLDGYTF. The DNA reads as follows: TGTGCCAGCAGTTACTCGAGGACAGGGGGGTTGGATGGCTACACCTTC.